These 7 T cell receptor beta chains came from one sample sequenced in a study of blood T cell repertoires in COVID-19. Repertoires were generated with immunoSEQ multiplex PCR, while TCRdb's copy carries only in-frame clones and drops some. The data hold 15,000 to 20,000 clones, with 87% observed a single time. Sample: peripheral blood. The receptors derive from a man in his forties or fifties with active COVID-19.

The chain combines TRBV18 with TRBJ1-1; no clear D. The CDR3 contains 15 residues. V lost 6 bases to trimming and J lost 5 bases, with 19 bases between them. Germline V gene data show CDR1 as KGHSH and CDR2 as LQKENI. CDR3 bases: TGTGCCAGCTCCCAATCACGGGTCGAGGCGACTGAAGCTTTCTTT. Encoded protein: CASSQSRVEATEAFF.

The gene calls are TRBV25-1 and TRBJ2-5; D is possibly TRBD1 (5 bases). The V end was cut by 2 bases, the J end by 5 bases, with 18 bases between. Germline V gene sequence: CDR1 MGHDK, CDR2 SYGVNS. This CDR3 has 16 amino acids. The DNA for the CDR3 is TGTGCCAGCAGTGAACTTGAGACCAGGGTACGGGAGACCCAGTACTTC. This gives the protein CASSELETRVRETQYF.

This clone was seen only once. This chain connects TRBV9 to TRBJ2-7; 7 nucleotides align to TRBD2. V shed 0 bases, J shed 3 bases, and the junction held 6 bases outside the gene matches. There are 15 residues in the CDR3. The germline CDR1 and CDR2 sequences are SGDLS and YYNGEE. For the CDR3, the DNA is TGTGCCAGCAGCGTAGGTCTAGGCGGGAGCTACGAGCAGTACTTC. Translating gives CASSVGLGGSYEQYF.

The rearrangement links TRBV6-5 to TRBJ1-1, with D tentatively TRBD1 (6 bases). The CDR3 is 14 amino acids. Between the trimmed V and J ends, which lost 2 bases and 11 bases, there was a span of 18 bases. Germline CDR1 and CDR2: MNHEY and SVGAGI. The CDR3 nucleotides read TGTGCCAGCAGTTACACTTCGGACAGTAGCCCGGCTTTCTTT. It yields the protein CASSYTSDSSPAFF.

The chain joins TRBV6-5 to TRBJ2-1, with D tentatively TRBD1 (5 bases). Trimming cost V 11 bases and J 8 bases, with 10 bases left between them. Per the germline V gene, CDR1 is MNHEY and CDR2 is SVGAGI. There are 10 residues in the CDR3. The DNA for the CDR3 is TGTGCCGCAGGGAACTATGAGCAGTTCTTC. This encodes CAAGNYEQFF.

V and J are TRBV30 and TRBJ1-6; 7 nucleotides agree with TRBD1. Germline V gene lookup returns CDR1 GTSNPN and CDR2 SVGIG (reference sequence). V was clipped by 5 bases and J by 10 bases; unmatched bases: 5. The CDR3 is 12 amino acids. CDR3 nucleotides: TGTGCCTGGGACAGGGCTGACTCACCCCTCCACTTT. This codes for CAWDRADSPLHF.

The chain combines TRBV5-6 with TRBJ1-2; 8 positions match TRBD1. Trimming removed 4 bases from V and 8 bases from J; junction bases left unmatched: 10. Per the germline V gene, CDR1 is SGHDT and CDR2 is YYEEEE. The CDR3 consists of 14 residues. For the CDR3, the DNA is TGTGCCAGCAGCCCAGGACAGGGAACGAGAGGCTACACCTTC. The encoded protein is CASSPGQGTRGYTF.